A selection of T cell receptor beta chains follows, all from one sample in a study of cytomegalovirus exposure and HLA in healthy donors. This table comes from immunoSEQ multiplex PCR, and its TCRdb copy is limited to in-frame clones, with some not included. The sample yields 130,000 to 150,000 clones, roughly 80% seen once. Material for sequencing was PBMCs. Receptors were obtained from a male donor in good health and CMV-seronegative. Each CDR3 is given with its conserved first and last residue. Each record gives: J gene, V gene, clone size, D gene, CDR3 DNA, CDR3 protein. D genes are given only for firm matches. Clone size is not always given. Where it is, it says once, few, many or a class for expanded clones.

j_call: TRBJ2-7
v_call: TRBV9
clone_size: -
d_call: -
cdr3_nt: TGTGCCAGCAGCGTAGAGGGGATCTCCTACGAGCAGTACTTC
cdr3_aa: CASSVEGISYEQYF

j_call: TRBJ2-7
v_call: TRBV5-1
clone_size: few
d_call: -
cdr3_nt: TGCGCCAGCTCATCCTCTAAGGCGGCCTACGAGCAGTACTTC
cdr3_aa: CASSSSKAAYEQYF

j_call: TRBJ2-7
v_call: TRBV9
clone_size: -
d_call: TRBD1
cdr3_nt: TGTGCCAGCAGCGATACGACAGGGGAGGAACCCTACGAGCAGTACTTC
cdr3_aa: CASSDTTGEEPYEQYF

j_call: TRBJ2-7
v_call: TRBV28
clone_size: few
d_call: -
cdr3_nt: TGTGCCAGCAGATATAGTACCGGGACTCCTTTCGACTACGAGCAGTACTTC
cdr3_aa: CASRYSTGTPFDYEQYF

j_call: TRBJ1-1
v_call: TRBV5-1
clone_size: -
d_call: -
cdr3_nt: TGCGCCAGCAGCTTGGACAGCCTGGGGAACACTGAAGCTTTCTTT
cdr3_aa: CASSLDSLGNTEAFF

j_call: TRBJ1-1
v_call: TRBV19
clone_size: -
d_call: -
cdr3_nt: TGTGCCAGTACTACAAGTCACTATCCCGCCCTTAAAGCTTTCTTT
cdr3_aa: CASTTSHYPALKAFF

j_call: TRBJ1-1
v_call: TRBV6-5
clone_size: -
d_call: -
cdr3_nt: TGTGCCAGCAGTTACCTCGGGAGGACTGAAGCTTTCTTT
cdr3_aa: CASSYLGRTEAFF

j_call: TRBJ1-5
v_call: TRBV29-1
clone_size: few
d_call: TRBD1
cdr3_nt: TGCAGCGTTGGACAGGGTGGTTATCAGCCCCAGCATTTT
cdr3_aa: CSVGQGGYQPQHF

j_call: TRBJ1-4
v_call: TRBV6-1
clone_size: few
d_call: -
cdr3_nt: TGTGCCATAGGACAGCCTAATGAAAAACTGTTTTTT
cdr3_aa: CAIGQPNEKLFF

j_call: TRBJ1-4
v_call: TRBV7-9
clone_size: once
d_call: TRBD1
cdr3_nt: TGTGCCACGAATGACAGGGTGTTCGAAAAACTGTTTTTT
cdr3_aa: CATNDRVFEKLFF

j_call: TRBJ2-2
v_call: TRBV23-1
clone_size: -
d_call: TRBD2
cdr3_nt: TGCGCCAGCAGTCAATCTCGCGGGTCCCAGCGGGGGTCTTCAGGAGAGGACACCGGGGAGCTGTTTTTT
cdr3_aa: CASSQSRGSQRGSSGEDTGELFF

j_call: TRBJ2-7
v_call: TRBV29-1
clone_size: -
d_call: TRBD1
cdr3_nt: TGCAGCCCCCCGCATGGACAGGCCCAGGGGATCTACGAGCAGTACTTC
cdr3_aa: CSPPHGQAQGIYEQYF

j_call: TRBJ2-7
v_call: TRBV7-6
clone_size: -
d_call: -
cdr3_nt: TGTGCCAGCAGCAAGACTAGCTCCTACGAGCAGTACTTC
cdr3_aa: CASSKTSSYEQYF

j_call: TRBJ2-3
v_call: TRBV5-1
clone_size: once
d_call: -
cdr3_nt: TGCGCCAGCAGCCCCTTTGGGCGACAGGTCACAGATACGCAGTATTTT
cdr3_aa: CASSPFGRQVTDTQYF

j_call: TRBJ1-1
v_call: TRBV28
clone_size: -
d_call: -
cdr3_nt: TGTGCCAGCAGCCCGCCGGGGGTGAGGAACACTGAAGCTTTCTTT
cdr3_aa: CASSPPGVRNTEAFF

j_call: TRBJ2-7
v_call: TRBV28
clone_size: -
d_call: -
cdr3_nt: TGTGCCAGCAGTCTTTGGGGGCAGGGGACCTCCTACGAGCAGTACTTC
cdr3_aa: CASSLWGQGTSYEQYF

j_call: TRBJ1-1
v_call: TRBV28
clone_size: -
d_call: -
cdr3_nt: TGTGCCAGCAGTTTCATCACTGACGGGGTAGTAGCTTTCTTT
cdr3_aa: CASSFITDGVVAFF

j_call: TRBJ1-2
v_call: TRBV28
clone_size: -
d_call: TRBD1
cdr3_nt: TGTGCCAGCAACCGCAGGGGGCCCCCTAACTATGGCTACACCTTC
cdr3_aa: CASNRRGPPNYGYTF

j_call: TRBJ2-2
v_call: TRBV9
clone_size: -
d_call: TRBD1
cdr3_nt: TGTGCCAGCAGCGTTACAGGGGACACCGGGGAGCTGTTTTTT
cdr3_aa: CASSVTGDTGELFF

j_call: TRBJ2-3
v_call: TRBV28
clone_size: -
d_call: TRBD1
cdr3_nt: TGTGCCAGCAGTTTAGACCGGGACAGGGCAACAGATACGCAGTATTTT
cdr3_aa: CASSLDRDRATDTQYF

j_call: TRBJ2-3
v_call: TRBV15
clone_size: -
d_call: -
cdr3_nt: TGTGCCACCAGCGCTAGGGACAAGGAAGCAGATACGCAGTATTTT
cdr3_aa: CATSARDKEADTQYF

j_call: TRBJ2-2
v_call: TRBV9
clone_size: -
d_call: -
cdr3_nt: TGTGCCAGCAGCGTAGCTACCGGGGAGCTGTTTTTT
cdr3_aa: CASSVATGELFF

j_call: TRBJ1-2
v_call: TRBV6-5
clone_size: -
d_call: -
cdr3_nt: TGTGCCAGCAGTTACTCAGGGGGCTATGGCTACACCTTC
cdr3_aa: CASSYSGGYGYTF

j_call: TRBJ2-7
v_call: TRBV5-6
clone_size: -
d_call: TRBD1
cdr3_nt: TGTGCCAGCAGCTTTAACAGGGGGGCCTACGAGCAGTACTTC
cdr3_aa: CASSFNRGAYEQYF

j_call: TRBJ2-2
v_call: TRBV2
clone_size: once
d_call: TRBD1
cdr3_nt: TGTGCCAGCAGTAGAGGACAGGCTTGGGACACCGGGGAGCTGTTTTTT
cdr3_aa: CASSRGQAWDTGELFF

j_call: TRBJ2-1
v_call: TRBV6-5
clone_size: once
d_call: -
cdr3_nt: TGTGCCAGCAACCCGCTAGGGGGGGCTAGGGATGAGCAGTTCTTC
cdr3_aa: CASNPLGGARDEQFF

j_call: TRBJ1-5
v_call: TRBV6-6
clone_size: -
d_call: -
cdr3_nt: TGTGCCAGCAGTTACACCGCAGATCAGCCCCAGCATTTT
cdr3_aa: CASSYTADQPQHF

j_call: TRBJ1-1
v_call: TRBV18
clone_size: -
d_call: -
cdr3_nt: TGTGCCAGCTCAATCGTTGACAGGAGCGAAGCTTTCTTT
cdr3_aa: CASSIVDRSEAFF

j_call: TRBJ2-2
v_call: TRBV29-1
clone_size: -
d_call: -
cdr3_nt: TGCAGCGTCTCCCTTAGCGCCGGGGAGCTGTTTTTT
cdr3_aa: CSVSLSAGELFF

j_call: TRBJ1-2
v_call: TRBV5-4
clone_size: -
d_call: -
cdr3_nt: TGTGCCAGCAGCTTGGAGTCAGGTGGGGGGTATGGCTACACCTTC
cdr3_aa: CASSLESGGGYGYTF

j_call: TRBJ1-5
v_call: TRBV28
clone_size: -
d_call: -
cdr3_nt: TGTGCCAGCAGCCCCGACAGGCTACATCAGCCCCAGCATTTT
cdr3_aa: CASSPDRLHQPQHF

j_call: TRBJ2-1
v_call: TRBV15
clone_size: -
d_call: -
cdr3_nt: TGTGCCACCAGCGGAGGGGAGCCGGGGGGCGAGCAGTTCTTC
cdr3_aa: CATSGGEPGGEQFF

j_call: TRBJ1-1
v_call: TRBV5-4
clone_size: -
d_call: -
cdr3_nt: TGTGCCAGCAGCCTAGACAGGAACACTGAAGCTTTCTTT
cdr3_aa: CASSLDRNTEAFF

j_call: TRBJ2-2
v_call: TRBV4-1
clone_size: few
d_call: TRBD2
cdr3_nt: TGCGCCAGCAGCCAAGTCTATAGCGGGGTTAACACCGGGGAGCTGTTTTTT
cdr3_aa: CASSQVYSGVNTGELFF

j_call: TRBJ2-7
v_call: TRBV7-2
clone_size: -
d_call: -
cdr3_nt: TGTGCCAGCAGCCTATTGGACGGGGTCGGGTACGAGCAGTACTTC
cdr3_aa: CASSLLDGVGYEQYF

j_call: TRBJ2-7
v_call: TRBV2
clone_size: -
d_call: -
cdr3_nt: TGTGCCAGCAGTGAGAGACAGGTACCCCCTTCCTACGAGCAGTACTTC
cdr3_aa: CASSERQVPPSYEQYF

j_call: TRBJ2-7
v_call: TRBV29-1
clone_size: -
d_call: TRBD1
cdr3_nt: TGCAGCGTCGCCCGGGACAGGGCGCCCTACGAGCAGTACTTC
cdr3_aa: CSVARDRAPYEQYF

j_call: TRBJ2-7
v_call: TRBV6-6
clone_size: -
d_call: -
cdr3_nt: TGTGCCAGCTCCCGGAACTACGAGCAGTACTTC
cdr3_aa: CASSRNYEQYF

j_call: TRBJ2-1
v_call: TRBV28
clone_size: -
d_call: -
cdr3_nt: TGTGCCAGCACCGAGACAGCCACCGGTGAGCAGTTCTTC
cdr3_aa: CASTETATGEQFF

j_call: TRBJ1-3
v_call: TRBV7-9
clone_size: -
d_call: TRBD1
cdr3_nt: TGTGCCAGCAGCTTAGCGGACAGGGTAATCTACCAAGCAAACACCATATATTTT
cdr3_aa: CASSLADRVIYQANTIYF

j_call: TRBJ2-2
v_call: TRBV7-6
clone_size: few
d_call: TRBD2
cdr3_nt: TGTGCCAGCGCGGGGGGGTACACCGGGGAGCTGTTTTTT
cdr3_aa: CASAGGYTGELFF

j_call: TRBJ1-3
v_call: TRBV6-4
clone_size: few
d_call: TRBD1
cdr3_nt: TGTGCCAGCAGTGCCCCGCCACAGGGGTTCTCTGGAAACACCATATATTTT
cdr3_aa: CASSAPPQGFSGNTIYF

j_call: TRBJ2-1
v_call: TRBV19
clone_size: -
d_call: -
cdr3_nt: TGTGCCAGTAGGAGGGGGAGCTACAATGAGCAGTTCTTC
cdr3_aa: CASRRGSYNEQFF

j_call: TRBJ1-4
v_call: TRBV2
clone_size: -
d_call: -
cdr3_nt: TGTGCCAGCAGTGAGAAACTTAATGAAAAACTGTTTTTT
cdr3_aa: CASSEKLNEKLFF

j_call: TRBJ2-7
v_call: TRBV9
clone_size: -
d_call: -
cdr3_nt: TGTGCCAGCAGCGTAGCGACGGGGAGCTCCTACGAGCAGTACTTC
cdr3_aa: CASSVATGSSYEQYF

j_call: TRBJ1-4
v_call: TRBV9
clone_size: -
d_call: -
cdr3_nt: TGTGCCAGCAGCGAGCCCCGTAGCCTCCCTCTTGCAACTAATGAAAAACTGTTTTTT
cdr3_aa: CASSEPRSLPLATNEKLFF

j_call: TRBJ1-2
v_call: TRBV4-3
clone_size: -
d_call: -
cdr3_nt: TGCGCCAGCAGCCAAGATCTAGGCAGGGAGGAAGGCTACACCTTC
cdr3_aa: CASSQDLGREEGYTF

j_call: TRBJ2-7
v_call: TRBV5-1
clone_size: -
d_call: -
cdr3_nt: TGCGCCAGCAGCTTGTTGCAGGGGTTGGGTGAGCAGTACTTC
cdr3_aa: CASSLLQGLGEQYF

j_call: TRBJ1-1
v_call: TRBV19
clone_size: few
d_call: TRBD1
cdr3_nt: TGTGCCAGTAGCTTGACAGGGACGGACACTGAAGCTTTCTTT
cdr3_aa: CASSLTGTDTEAFF

j_call: TRBJ2-1
v_call: TRBV5-8
clone_size: -
d_call: TRBD2
cdr3_nt: TGTGCCAGCGGTTGGCTAGCGGGTGAGCAGTTCTTC
cdr3_aa: CASGWLAGEQFF